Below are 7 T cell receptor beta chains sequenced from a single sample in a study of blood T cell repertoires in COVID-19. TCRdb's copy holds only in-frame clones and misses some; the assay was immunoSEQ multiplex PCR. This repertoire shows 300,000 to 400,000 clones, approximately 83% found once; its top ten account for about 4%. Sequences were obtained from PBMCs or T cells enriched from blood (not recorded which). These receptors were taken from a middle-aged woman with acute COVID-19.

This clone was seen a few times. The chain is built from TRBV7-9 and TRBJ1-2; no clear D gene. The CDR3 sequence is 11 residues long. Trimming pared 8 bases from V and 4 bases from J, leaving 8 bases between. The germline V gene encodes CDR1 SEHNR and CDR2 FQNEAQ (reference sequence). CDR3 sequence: CASGGVYGYTF. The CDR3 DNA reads TGTGCCAGCGGCGGGGTCTATGGCTACACCTTC.

CDR3 residues: CASSLFWDRGTEAFF. CDR3 DNA sequence: TGTGCCAGCAGTTTATTCTGGGACAGGGGCACTGAAGCTTTCTTT. The chain is built from TRBV27 and TRBJ1-1, with 10 nucleotides matching TRBD1. Germline lookup yields CDR1 MNHEY and CDR2 SMNVEV (reference sequence). The V gene end was trimmed by 1 base and the J gene end by 4 bases; junction bases not matched to a gene: 3. This CDR3 comprises 15 residues.

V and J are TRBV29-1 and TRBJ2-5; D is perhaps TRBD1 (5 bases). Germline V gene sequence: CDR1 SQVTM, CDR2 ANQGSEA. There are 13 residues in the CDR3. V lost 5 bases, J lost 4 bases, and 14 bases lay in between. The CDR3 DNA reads TGCAGCGTTTCCCGACAGCAGGGAGAGACCCAGTACTTC. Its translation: CSVSRQQGETQYF.

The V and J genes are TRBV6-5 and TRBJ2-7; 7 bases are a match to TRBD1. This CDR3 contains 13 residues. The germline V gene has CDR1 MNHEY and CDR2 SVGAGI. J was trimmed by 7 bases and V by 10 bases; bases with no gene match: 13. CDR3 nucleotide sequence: TGTGCCACCGACAGGGTCTCGTCGGGTGAGCAGTACTTC. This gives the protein CATDRVSSGEQYF.

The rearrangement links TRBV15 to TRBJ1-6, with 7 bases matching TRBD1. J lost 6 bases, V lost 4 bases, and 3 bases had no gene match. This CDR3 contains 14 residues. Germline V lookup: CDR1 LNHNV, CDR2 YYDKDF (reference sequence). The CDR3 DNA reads TGTGCCACCAGCAACTGGGACAGTAATTCACCCCTCCACTTT. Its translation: CATSNWDSNSPLHF.

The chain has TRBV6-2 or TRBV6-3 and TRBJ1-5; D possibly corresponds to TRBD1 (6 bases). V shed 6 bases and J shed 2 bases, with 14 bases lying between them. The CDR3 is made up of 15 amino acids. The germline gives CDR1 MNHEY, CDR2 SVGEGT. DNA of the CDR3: TGTGCCAGCAGCGACGGGGGGCTCGGCAATCAGCCCCAGCATTTT. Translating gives CASSDGGLGNQPQHF.

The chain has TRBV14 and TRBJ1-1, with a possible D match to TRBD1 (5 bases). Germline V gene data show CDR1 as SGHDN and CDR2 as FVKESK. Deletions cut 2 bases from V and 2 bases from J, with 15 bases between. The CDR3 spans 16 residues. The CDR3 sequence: CASSQLPGGGNTEAFF. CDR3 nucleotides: TGTGCCAGCAGCCAACTCCCGGGGGGGGGAAACACTGAAGCTTTCTTT.